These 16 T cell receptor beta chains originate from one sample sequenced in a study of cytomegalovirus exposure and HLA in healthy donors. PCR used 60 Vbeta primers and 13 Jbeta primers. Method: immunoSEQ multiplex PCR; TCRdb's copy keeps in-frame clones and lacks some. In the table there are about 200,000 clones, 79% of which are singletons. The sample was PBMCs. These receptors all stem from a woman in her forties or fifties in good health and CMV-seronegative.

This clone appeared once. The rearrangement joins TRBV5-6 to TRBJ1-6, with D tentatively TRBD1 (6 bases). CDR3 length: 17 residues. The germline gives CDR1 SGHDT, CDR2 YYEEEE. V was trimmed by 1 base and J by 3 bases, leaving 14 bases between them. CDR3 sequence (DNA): TGTGCCAGCAGCTTGAGAACAGGGCTCCTCTATAATTCACCCCTCCACTTT. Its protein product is CASSLRTGLLYNSPLHF.

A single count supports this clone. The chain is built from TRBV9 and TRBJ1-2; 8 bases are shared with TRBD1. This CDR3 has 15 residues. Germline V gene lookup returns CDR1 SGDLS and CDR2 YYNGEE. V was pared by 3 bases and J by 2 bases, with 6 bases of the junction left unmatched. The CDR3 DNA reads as TGTGCCAGCAGCGCCCAAAGACAGGGGAACTATGGCTACACCTTC. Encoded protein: CASSAQRQGNYGYTF.

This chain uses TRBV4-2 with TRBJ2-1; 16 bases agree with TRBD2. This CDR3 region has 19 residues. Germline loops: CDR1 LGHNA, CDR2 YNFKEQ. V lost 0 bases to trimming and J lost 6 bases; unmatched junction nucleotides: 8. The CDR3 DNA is TGTGCCAGCAGCCAAGAGGGACTAGCGGGAGGGCCCCCGCTCAATGAGCAGTTCTTC. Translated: CASSQEGLAGGPPLNEQFF.

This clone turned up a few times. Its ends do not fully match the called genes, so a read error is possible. CDR3 nucleotide sequence: TGTTCCAGCAGCTTAGAAGGGGTAGGAGCTTTCTTT. It codes for CSSSLEGVGAFF. V and J are TRBV7-9 and TRBJ1-1, with D tentatively TRBD1 (5 bases). This CDR3 contains 12 residues. Germline-derived CDR1 and CDR2 are SEHNR and FQNEAQ (reference sequence).

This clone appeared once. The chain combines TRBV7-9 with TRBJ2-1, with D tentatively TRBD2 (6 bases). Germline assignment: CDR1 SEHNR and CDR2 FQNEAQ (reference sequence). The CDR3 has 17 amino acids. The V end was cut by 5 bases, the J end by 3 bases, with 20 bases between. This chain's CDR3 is CASSQHGLAALYNEQFF. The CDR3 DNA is TGTGCCAGCAGCCAGCATGGGTTAGCGGCCCTCTACAATGAGCAGTTCTTC. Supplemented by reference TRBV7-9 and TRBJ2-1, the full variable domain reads DTGVSQNPRHKITKRGQNVTFRCDPISEHNRLYWYRQTLGQGPEFLTYFQNEAQLEKSRLLSDRFSAERPKGSFSTLEIQRTEQGDSAMYLCASSQHGLAALYNEQFFGPGTRLTVL.

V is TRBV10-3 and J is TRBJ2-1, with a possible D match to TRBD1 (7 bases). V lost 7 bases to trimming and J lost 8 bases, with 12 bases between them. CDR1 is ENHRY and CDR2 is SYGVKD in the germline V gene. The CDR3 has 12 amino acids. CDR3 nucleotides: TGTGCCATCAAGGAGGGGGCGGATGAGCAGTTCTTC. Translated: CAIKEGADEQFF.

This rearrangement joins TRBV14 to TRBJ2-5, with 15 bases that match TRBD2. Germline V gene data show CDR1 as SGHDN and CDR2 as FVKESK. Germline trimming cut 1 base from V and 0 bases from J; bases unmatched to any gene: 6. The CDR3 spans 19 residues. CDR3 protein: CASSQVGGTSGGHQETQYF. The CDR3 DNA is TGTGCCAGCAGCCAAGTGGGGGGGACTAGCGGGGGGCACCAAGAGACCCAGTACTTC.

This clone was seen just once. In DNA, the CDR3 is TGTGCCAGTAGCCGCTGGACAGGGGTTCTGGAGACCCAGTACTTC. Its translation: CASSRWTGVLETQYF. The rearrangement links TRBV19 to TRBJ2-5; 9 bases are a match to TRBD1. The junction had 10 bases not matched to a gene; V was cut back by 6 bases and J by 5 bases. Germline CDR1 reads LNHDA; CDR2 reads SQIVND (reference sequence). The CDR3 loop spans 15 amino acids.

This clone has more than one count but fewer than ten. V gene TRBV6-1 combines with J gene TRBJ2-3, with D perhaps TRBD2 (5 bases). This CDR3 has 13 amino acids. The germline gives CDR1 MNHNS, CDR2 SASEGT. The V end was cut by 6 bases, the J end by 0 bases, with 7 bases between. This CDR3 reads CASRDFSTDTQYF. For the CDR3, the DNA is TGTGCCAGCAGGGACTTTAGCACAGATACGCAGTATTTT.

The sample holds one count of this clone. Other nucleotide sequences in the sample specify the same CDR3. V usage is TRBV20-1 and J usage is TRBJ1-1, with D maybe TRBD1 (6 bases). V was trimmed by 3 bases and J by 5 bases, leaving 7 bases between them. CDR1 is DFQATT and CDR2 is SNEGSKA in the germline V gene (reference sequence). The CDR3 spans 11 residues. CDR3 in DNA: TGCAGTGCTAGCAGGGGAACTGAAGCTTTCTTT. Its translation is CSASRGTEAFF.

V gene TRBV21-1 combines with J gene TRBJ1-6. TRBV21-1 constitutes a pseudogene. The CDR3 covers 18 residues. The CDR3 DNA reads TGTGCCAGCAGCGAAAGGGGTCGGGGGGCGCGAAATAATTCACCCCTCCACTTT. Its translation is CASSERGRGARNNSPLHF.

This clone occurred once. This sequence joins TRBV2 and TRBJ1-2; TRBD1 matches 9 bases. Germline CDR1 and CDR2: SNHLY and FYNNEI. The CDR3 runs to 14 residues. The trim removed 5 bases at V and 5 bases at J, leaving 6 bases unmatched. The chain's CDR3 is CASSRRQGDYGYTF. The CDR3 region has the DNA TGTGCCAGCAGTCGAAGACAGGGGGATTATGGCTACACCTTC.

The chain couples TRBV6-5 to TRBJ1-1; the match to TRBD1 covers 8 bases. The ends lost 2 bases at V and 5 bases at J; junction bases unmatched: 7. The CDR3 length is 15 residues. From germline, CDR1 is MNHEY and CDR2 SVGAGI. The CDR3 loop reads CASSYETGVGTEAFF. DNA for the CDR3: TGTGCCAGCAGTTACGAGACAGGGGTGGGGACTGAAGCTTTCTTT.

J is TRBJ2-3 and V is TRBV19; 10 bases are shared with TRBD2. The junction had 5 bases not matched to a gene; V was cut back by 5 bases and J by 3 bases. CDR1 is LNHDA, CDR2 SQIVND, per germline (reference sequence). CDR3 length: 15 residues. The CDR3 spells CASSSPAGGTDTQYF. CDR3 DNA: TGTGCCAGTAGTTCTCCAGCGGGAGGGACAGATACGCAGTATTTT.

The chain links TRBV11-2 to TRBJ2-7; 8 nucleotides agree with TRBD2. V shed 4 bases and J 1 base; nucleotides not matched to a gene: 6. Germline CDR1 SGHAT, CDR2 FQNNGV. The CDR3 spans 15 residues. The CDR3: CASSWSGGSSYEQYF. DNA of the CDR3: TGTGCCAGCAGCTGGAGCGGGGGTTCGTCCTACGAGCAGTACTTC.

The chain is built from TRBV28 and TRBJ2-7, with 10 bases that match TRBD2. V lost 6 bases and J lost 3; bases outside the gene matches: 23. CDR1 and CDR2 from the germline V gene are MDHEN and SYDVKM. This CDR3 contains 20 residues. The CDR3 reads CASSRGASGSLIIGIYEQYF. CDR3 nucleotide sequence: TGTGCCAGCAGCCGGGGGGCTAGCGGGAGTTTGATCATCGGTATCTACGAGCAGTACTTC.